One sample yielded the 23 T cell receptor beta chains listed below, sequenced in a study of follicular helper T cells after annual influenza vaccination. The sample's time point: 2015-2016 season, pre-vaccination. Clones were read by immunoSEQ multiplex PCR, and TCRdb kept only the in-frame ones, dropping some. The sample consists of several thousand clones, over 80% of them appearing once. Source: CXCR5+ CD38- circulating T follicular helper cells from blood, taken on the day of influenza vaccination. Subset: circulating Tfh, non-naive CD4+CXCR5+PD-1+ (ICOS+CD38+ or ICOS-CD38-). All receptors derive from an adult who received the influenza vaccine.

V gene TRBV4-2 combines with J gene TRBJ1-1; D is undetermined. The germline V gene encodes CDR1 LGHNA and CDR2 YNFKEQ. The V end was cut by 1 base, the J end by 1 base, with 10 bases between. The CDR3 consists of 15 residues. The CDR3 spells CASSQVGSQNTEAFF. The CDR3 DNA follows: TGTGCCAGCAGCCAAGTCGGGAGCCAGAACACTGAAGCTTTCTTT.

This clone was detected a few times. This rearrangement joins TRBV7-2 to TRBJ1-1; maybe TRBD1 (5 bases). Germline-derived CDR1 and CDR2 are SGHTA and FQGNSA. V dropped 0 bases and J dropped 8 bases, with 31 bases sitting between them. This CDR3 comprises 20 residues. CDR3 coding DNA: TGTGCCAGCAGCTTAGCTCCCGGGGCAGCGCCTCCAGCCCTATCCACAGAAGCTTTCTTT. This gives the protein CASSLAPGAAPPALSTEAFF.

The V gene is TRBV11-2, the J gene TRBJ2-1; TRBD1 matches at 7 bases. Germline V lookup: CDR1 SGHAT, CDR2 FQNNGV. Germline trimming cut 5 bases from V and 10 bases from J; bases unmatched to any gene: 8. The CDR3 runs 13 residues. The CDR3, as DNA: TGTGCCAGCAGCCTGATGACAGGGTACGAGCAGTTCTTC. Amino acids: CASSLMTGYEQFF. The full variable domain, completed using reference TRBV11-2 and TRBJ2-1, is EAGVAQSPRYKIIEKRQSVAFWCNPISGHATLYWYQQILGQGPKLLIQFQNNGVVDDSQLPKDRFSAERLKGVDSTLKIQPAKLEDSAVYLCASSLMTGYEQFFGPGTRLTVL.

This clone was detected only once. This chain joins TRBV28 and TRBJ1-4, with TRBD1 matching over 9 bases. Trimming at V came to 5 bases and at J to 5 bases, leaving 3 bases not matched to a gene. Germline V gene lookup returns CDR1 MDHEN and CDR2 SYDVKM. The CDR3 has 14 residues. CDR3 DNA sequence: TGTGCCAGCAGTCAGACAGGGGGGAATGAAAAACTGTTTTTT. This translates into CASSQTGGNEKLFF.

The J gene is TRBJ2-6, the V gene TRBV5-8, with D uncertain. This CDR3 spans 16 amino acids. V was trimmed by 0 bases and J by 0 bases, leaving 7 bases between them. CDR1 is SGHTS, CDR2 YDEGEE, per germline. CDR3 nucleotide sequence: TGTGCCAGCAGCTTGGTTCGGCGCTCTGGGGCCAACGTCCTGACTTTC. Translating it yields CASSLVRRSGANVLTF.

This clone showed up just a few times. The chain has TRBV28 and TRBJ1-2; D gene unclear. This CDR3 is 13 amino acids long. Trimming removed 5 bases at V and 1 base at J, with 8 bases between. The germline V gene encodes CDR1 MDHEN and CDR2 SYDVKM. As DNA, the CDR3 is TGTGCCAGCAGTCCTCAGATTAACTATGGCTACACCTTC. It translates to CASSPQINYGYTF.

This clone has only one observation. The chain combines TRBV2 with TRBJ2-1; D is perhaps TRBD2 (6 bases). Trimming took 3 bases from V and 2 from J, leaving 11 bases between them. From germline, CDR1 is SNHLY and CDR2 FYNNEI. The CDR3 contains 15 residues. The CDR3 sequence is CASSEDGSAYNEQFF. The CDR3 nucleotides are TGTGCCAGCAGTGAGGACGGGAGCGCCTACAATGAGCAGTTCTTC.

The V call is TRBV30, the J call TRBJ2-1, with 8 bases fitting TRBD2. This CDR3 region has 16 residues. Per the germline V gene, CDR1 is GTSNPN and CDR2 is SVGIG (reference sequence). Trimming removed 2 bases from V and 0 bases from J; junction bases left unmatched: 6. This chain's CDR3 is CAWSRGGPSSYNEQFF. The CDR3 coding sequence is TGTGCCTGGAGTCGGGGGGGCCCCAGCTCCTACAATGAGCAGTTCTTC.

V is TRBV18 and J is TRBJ2-1, with 9 bases fitting TRBD2. V gave up 3 bases and J gave up 7 bases; unmatched junction bases: 7. Germline-derived CDR1 and CDR2 are KGHSH and LQKENI. The CDR3 covers 15 residues. CDR3 in DNA: TGTGCCAGCTCACCGCGGGAGGGCAGGCAAAATGAGCAGTTCTTC. Its translation is CASSPREGRQNEQFF.

This clone showed up just a few times. V usage is TRBV6-1 and J usage is TRBJ2-7, with D possibly being TRBD1 (6 bases). CDR1 is MNHNS, CDR2 SASEGT, per germline. The CDR3 contains 13 residues. V shed 3 bases and J shed 5 bases, with 11 bases lying between them. CDR3: CASSDRGFDEQYF. In DNA form, the CDR3 reads TGTGCCAGCAGTGACAGGGGATTTGACGAGCAGTACTTC.

The rearrangement uses TRBV5-8 and TRBJ1-1, with a tentative D call TRBD1 (6 bases). Germline V CDR1 and CDR2: SGHTS, YDEGEE. V was trimmed by 5 bases and J by 4 bases, leaving 15 bases between them. The CDR3 sequence is 14 residues long. CDR3 amino acids: CASRLRIRGTEAFF. CDR3 DNA sequence: TGTGCCAGCAGGCTCAGGATCAGGGGCACTGAAGCTTTCTTT.

The gene calls are TRBV7-6 and TRBJ1-2; TRBD1 matches at 9 bases. This CDR3 region has 14 residues. The germline V gene has CDR1 SGHVS and CDR2 FNYEAQ. Trimming at V came to 5 bases and at J to 2 bases, leaving 3 bases not matched to a gene. DNA of the CDR3: TGTGCCAGCAGCCCGACAGGGGGAAACTATGGCTACACCTTC. Its protein is CASSPTGGNYGYTF.

This clone came up once. The V gene is TRBV10-3, the J gene TRBJ1-2, with 10 bases aligning to TRBD1. V gave up 6 bases and J gave up 5 bases; unmatched junction bases: 6. CDR1 and CDR2 (germline): ENHRY, SYGVKD. The CDR3 has 14 amino acids. Written as DNA, the CDR3 is TGTGCCATCAGAGATCCGGGACAGGGGTATGGCTACACCTTC. Amino acids: CAIRDPGQGYGYTF.

The rearrangement joins TRBV10-3 to TRBJ1-1; 10 nucleotides align to TRBD1. J gave up 6 bases and V 5 bases, and 6 bases lay outside the gene matches. This CDR3 has 14 amino acids. Per the germline V gene, CDR1 is ENHRY and CDR2 is SYGVKD. For the CDR3, the DNA is TGTGCCATCAGTACGGACAGGGGGAGATCTGAAGCTTTCTTT. The encoded protein is CAISTDRGRSEAFF.

The chain couples TRBV28 to TRBJ1-1, with a tentative D call TRBD1 (5 bases). The CDR3 totals 15 residues. Trimming took off 3 bases at V and 4 bases at J, with 15 bases between the two ends. Germline V gives CDR1 MDHEN, CDR2 SYDVKM. The CDR3 DNA sequence: TGTGCCAGCAGTTTTCAATCAGGGAGGGGCACTGAAGCTTTCTTT. It is translated as CASSFQSGRGTEAFF.

The rearrangement uses TRBV28 and TRBJ2-7; D possibly corresponds to TRBD1 (5 bases). This CDR3 has 14 amino acids. V lost 3 bases to trimming and J lost 2 bases, with 11 bases between them. Germline assignment: CDR1 MDHEN and CDR2 SYDVKM. The CDR3 nucleotides read TGTGCCAGCAGTTTCGCCCAGGGCACCTACGAGCAGTACTTC. Protein product: CASSFAQGTYEQYF.

This chain connects TRBV25-1 to TRBJ2-1, with D perhaps matching TRBD2 (5 bases). Per the germline V gene, CDR1 is MGHDK and CDR2 is SYGVNS. The CDR3 totals 16 residues. Trimming removed 3 bases from V and 5 bases from J, with 17 bases in between. Here the CDR3 reads CASSEELVAYNNEQFF. The CDR3 coding sequence is TGTGCCAGCAGTGAGGAATTGGTAGCGTATAACAATGAGCAGTTCTTC.

The chain recombines TRBV27 with TRBJ1-3; D is ambiguous. Trimming took 8 bases from V and 2 from J, leaving 16 bases between them. This CDR3 region has 15 residues. In germline, CDR1 is MNHEY, CDR2 SMNVEV (reference sequence). CDR3 protein: CASGPLGYTGNTIYF. The CDR3 DNA reads TGTGCCAGCGGACCTTTAGGTTACACTGGAAACACCATATATTTT.

The genes are TRBV5-5 and TRBJ2-3; 9 bases match TRBD2. Per germline, CDR1 SGHKS and CDR2 YYEKEE (reference sequence). V lost 4 bases, J lost 0 bases, and 6 bases stayed unmatched. The CDR3 covers 16 residues. The CDR3 DNA is TGTGCCAGCAGCCCGGGGCTAGCGGGAAGCACAGATACGCAGTATTTT. It specifies CASSPGLAGSTDTQYF.

This chain joins TRBV6-5 and TRBJ1-5; perhaps TRBD1 as D (5 bases). The germline V gene encodes CDR1 MNHEY and CDR2 SVGAGI. This CDR3 has 14 residues. Trimming stripped 0 bases from V and 7 bases from J, with 10 bases between. CDR3 sequence reads: CASSYSNRGQPQHF. CDR3 nucleotides: TGTGCCAGCAGTTACTCGAATCGGGGGCAGCCCCAGCATTTT.

The genes are TRBV28 and TRBJ1-2; TRBD1 agrees at 9 bases. Germline lookup yields CDR1 MDHEN and CDR2 SYDVKM. This CDR3 region has 14 residues. J was trimmed by 7 bases and V by 2 bases; bases with no gene match: 5. The CDR3 sequence: CASSLGGQGSGYTF. Written as DNA, the CDR3 is TGTGCCAGCAGTTTAGGGGGACAGGGCAGTGGCTACACCTTC.

The rearrangement uses TRBV19 and TRBJ1-4, with unresolved D. This CDR3 region has 13 residues. The germline V and J ends were trimmed by 5 bases and 8 bases, with 12 bases remaining between them. Germline V gene lookup returns CDR1 LNHDA and CDR2 SQIVND (reference sequence). CDR3: CASSPTPGEKLFF. The CDR3 DNA is TGTGCCAGTAGTCCAACCCCCGGGGAAAAACTGTTTTTT.

The V gene is TRBV2, the J gene TRBJ1-1; the D gene is possibly TRBD1 (6 bases). Germline CDR1 and CDR2: SNHLY and FYNNEI. This CDR3 spans 13 amino acids. Trimming pared 1 base from V and 4 bases from J, leaving 7 bases between. CDR3 nucleotides: TGTGCCAGCAGTGAAGACAGGGTCACTGAAGCTTTCTTT. This sequence encodes CASSEDRVTEAFF.